This is a list of T cell receptor beta chains from one sample in a study of blood T cells in healthy people across ages. One entry per CDR3 protein results from TCRdb running MiXCR on the 5' RACE reads. The sample shows around 1.7 million distinct CDR3 sequences, 28% of them seen only once. Input material: blood. The receptors shown here come from a woman between 25 and 40 years old in good health. Each CDR3 is given with its conserved first and last residue. Fields, in order: clone size, V gene, D gene, J gene, CDR3 length, CDR3 protein, CDR3 DNA. A D gene is named only where the DNA matches it firmly. Rows give clone size only sometimes, using once, few, many, or a class for an expanded clone.

many	TRBV20-1	-	TRBJ2-1	12	CSAPLEDNEQFF	TGCAGTGCCCCCCTAGAAGACAATGAGCAGTTCTTC
-	TRBV5-1	TRBD1	TRBJ1-1	15	CASSPRDRAGTEAFF	TGCGCCAGCAGCCCCCGAGACAGGGCGGGCACTGAAGCTTTCTTT
many	TRBV20-1	-	TRBJ2-1	15	CSAASAGRPYNEQFF	TGCAGTGCTGCCTCGGCAGGGCGGCCCTACAATGAGCAGTTCTTC
-	TRBV29-1	-	TRBJ1-5	13	CSVLGDSNQPQHF	TGCAGCGTCCTAGGGGACTCCAATCAGCCCCAGCATTTT
many	TRBV9	-	TRBJ2-1	13	CASSVDPDNEQFF	TGTGCCAGCAGCGTAGATCCAGACAATGAGCAGTTCTTC
few	TRBV12-3/TRBV12-4	-	TRBJ2-3	19	CASSLGRLIYPQNTDTQYF	TGTGCCAGCAGTTTAGGCCGCTTGATTTATCCCCAAAACACAGATACGCAGTATTTT
many	TRBV12-3/TRBV12-4	-	TRBJ2-3	15	CASSIYSGGTDTQYF	TGTGCCAGCAGTATCTATAGCGGCGGCACAGATACGCAGTATTTT
-	TRBV3-1	-	TRBJ2-1	13	CASSQRGQETQFF	TGTGCCAGCAGTCAAAGAGGCCAAGAGACCCAGTTCTTC
-	TRBV20-1	TRBD1	TRBJ2-1	17	CSASLIPTGGAYNEQFF	TGCAGTGCTAGCCTAATACCGACAGGGGGGGCCTACAATGAGCAGTTCTTC
few	TRBV5-1	TRBD2	TRBJ2-7	18	CASSARLAGGPSSYEQYF	TGCGCCAGCAGCGCTCGACTAGCGGGGGGCCCGAGCTCCTACGAGCAGTACTTC
-	TRBV20-1	TRBD2	TRBJ2-1	17	CSAPSFEAGGSYNEQFF	TGCAGTGCGCCGTCGTTTGAGGCGGGGGGATCTTACAATGAGCAGTTCTTT
few	TRBV5-1	-	TRBJ1-1	13	CASSFNGDTEAFF	TGCGCCAGCAGCTTTAACGGGGACACTGAAGCTTTCTTT
-	TRBV3-1	-	TRBJ2-1	14	CASSQDALPNEQFF	TGTGCCAGCAGCCAAGACGCCCTCCCCAATGAGCAGTTCTTC
-	TRBV12-3/TRBV12-4	-	TRBJ2-1	12	CASRPGRLEQFF	TGTGCCAGCAGGCCCGGGCGGCTGGAGCAGTTCTTC
-	TRBV30	TRBD2	TRBJ2-4	15	CAWSGSAGGKNIQYF	TGTGCCTGGAGTGGTTCGGCGGGGGGGAAAAACATTCAGTACTTC
few	TRBV6-1	-	TRBJ2-7	16	CASSETRTASPYEQYF	TGTGCCAGCAGTGAAACCCGGACAGCGTCCCCCTACGAGCAGTACTTC
few	TRBV7-2	-	TRBJ2-1	15	CASSLQGPGYNEQFF	TGTGCCAGCAGCTTACAGGGTCCGGGGTACAATGAGCAGTTCTTC
-	TRBV28	-	TRBJ1-5	14	CASVGRTSNQPQHF	TGTGCCAGCGTGGGACGGACAAGCAATCAGCCCCAGCATTTT
-	TRBV20-1	-	TRBJ2-2	13	CSARDQWIGELFF	TGCAGTGCTAGGGACCAGTGGATCGGGGAGCTGTTTTTT
few	TRBV6-1	-	TRBJ2-7	13	CASSEQGIGEQYF	TGTGCCAGCAGTGAACAGGGTATCGGCGAGCAGTACTTC
-	TRBV20-1	TRBD1	TRBJ1-6	14	CSATRDRANSPLHF	TGCAGTGCGACCCGGGACAGGGCAAATTCACCCCTCCACTTT
many	TRBV24-1	-	TRBJ2-5	17	CATSDGFGTSAVETQYF	TGTGCCACCAGTGATGGCTTCGGCACATCGGCCGTGGAGACCCAGTACTTC
few	TRBV7-9	-	TRBJ2-3	14	CASSSTGTSDTQYF	TGTGCCAGCAGCTCGACCGGGACTTCGGATACGCAGTATTTT
many	TRBV15	TRBD1	TRBJ2-7	16	CATSRGRDRVKSEQYF	TGTGCCACCAGCAGAGGAAGGGACAGGGTGAAATCCGAGCAGTACTTC
few	TRBV5-1	-	TRBJ1-1	13	CASTLKENTEAFF	TGCGCCAGCACCCTCAAGGAGAACACTGAAGCTTTCTTT
few	TRBV5-6	TRBD2	TRBJ2-1	14	CASSSTSGGPGQFF	TGTGCCAGCAGCTCGACTAGCGGGGGGCCCGGGCAGTTCTTC
-	TRBV7-9	-	TRBJ2-6	15	CAGSTWGSWANVLTF	TGTGCCGGCAGCACGTGGGGGAGCTGGGCCAACGTCCTGACTTTC
many	TRBV7-2	-	TRBJ2-4	16	CASSLARDRAKNIQYF	TGTGCCAGCAGCTTAGCGAGAGACAGGGCCAAAAACATTCAGTACTTC
-	TRBV27	-	TRBJ1-2	13	CASSPWTNYGYTF	TGTGCCAGCAGTCCCTGGACAAACTATGGCTACACCTTC
few	TRBV7-9	-	TRBJ2-7	14	CASSFGQGTYEHYF	-
many	TRBV5-1	TRBD1	TRBJ1-4	14	CASSWGTGDEKLFF	TGCGCCAGCAGCTGGGGGACAGGGGACGAAAAACTGTTTTTT
-	TRBV7-2	TRBD2	TRBJ2-7	15	CASSPRTSGSNEQYF	TGTGCCAGCAGCCCGCGGACTAGCGGGAGTAATGAGCAGTACTTC
-	TRBV2	TRBD2	TRBJ2-7	17	CAAGGGRTSFSYNEQYF	TGTGCCGCCGGGGGCGGGAGGACCTCGTTCTCCTACAATGAGCAGTACTTC
-	TRBV20-1	-	TRBJ2-3	14	CSARGATGADTQYF	TGCAGTGCTAGGGGGGCTACGGGGGCAGATACGCAGTATTTT
-	TRBV20-1	-	TRBJ2-7	14	CSASKRGYTYEQYF	TGCAGTGCTAGTAAACGGGGTTACACCTACGAGCAGTACTTC